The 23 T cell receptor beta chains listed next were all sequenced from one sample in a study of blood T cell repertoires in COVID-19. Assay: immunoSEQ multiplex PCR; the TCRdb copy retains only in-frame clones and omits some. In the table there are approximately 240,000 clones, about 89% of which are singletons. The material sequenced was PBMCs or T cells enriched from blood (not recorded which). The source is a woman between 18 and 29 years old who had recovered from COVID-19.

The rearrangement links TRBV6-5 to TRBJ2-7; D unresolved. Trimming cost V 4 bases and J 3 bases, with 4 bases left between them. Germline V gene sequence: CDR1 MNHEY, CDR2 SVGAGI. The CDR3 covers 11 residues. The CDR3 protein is CASSSNYEQYF. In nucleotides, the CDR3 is TGTGCCAGCAGTTCCAACTACGAGCAGTACTTC.

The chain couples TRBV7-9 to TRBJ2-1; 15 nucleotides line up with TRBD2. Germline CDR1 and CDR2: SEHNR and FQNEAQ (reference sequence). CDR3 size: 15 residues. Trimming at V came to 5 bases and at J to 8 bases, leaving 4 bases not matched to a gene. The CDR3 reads CASSRTSGGADEQFF. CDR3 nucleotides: TGTGCCAGCAGCCGGACTAGCGGGGGGGCCGATGAGCAGTTCTTC.

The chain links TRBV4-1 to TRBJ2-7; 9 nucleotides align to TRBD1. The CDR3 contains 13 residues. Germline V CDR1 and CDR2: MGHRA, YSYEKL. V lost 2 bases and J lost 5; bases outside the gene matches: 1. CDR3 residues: CASSQRTGDEQYF. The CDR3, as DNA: TGCGCCAGCAGCCAAAGGACAGGGGACGAGCAGTACTTC.

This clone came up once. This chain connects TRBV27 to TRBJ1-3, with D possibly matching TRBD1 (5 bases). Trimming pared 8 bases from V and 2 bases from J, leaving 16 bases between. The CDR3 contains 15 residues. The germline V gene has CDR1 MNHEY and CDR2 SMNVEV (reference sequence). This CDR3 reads CASGPGWSTGNTIYF. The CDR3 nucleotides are TGTGCCAGCGGGCCAGGGTGGTCGACTGGAAACACCATATATTTT.

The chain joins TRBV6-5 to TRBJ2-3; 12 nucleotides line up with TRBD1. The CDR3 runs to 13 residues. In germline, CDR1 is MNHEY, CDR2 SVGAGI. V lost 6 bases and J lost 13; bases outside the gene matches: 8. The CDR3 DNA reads TGTGCCAGCAGAAGGGGACAGGGGGCAGTTAAGTATTTT. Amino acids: CASRRGQGAVKYF.

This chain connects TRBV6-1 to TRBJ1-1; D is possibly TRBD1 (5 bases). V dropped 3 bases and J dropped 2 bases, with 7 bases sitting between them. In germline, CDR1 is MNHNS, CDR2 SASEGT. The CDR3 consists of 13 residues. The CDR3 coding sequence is TGTGCCAGCAGTGACGGACATAACACTGAAGCTTTCTTT. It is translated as CASSDGHNTEAFF.

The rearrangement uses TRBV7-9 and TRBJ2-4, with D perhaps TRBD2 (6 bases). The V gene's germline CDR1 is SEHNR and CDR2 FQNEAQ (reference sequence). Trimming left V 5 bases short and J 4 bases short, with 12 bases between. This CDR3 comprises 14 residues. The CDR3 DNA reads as TGTGCCAGCAGCCAGCCAGCGGGTAAAAACATTCAGTACTTC. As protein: CASSQPAGKNIQYF.

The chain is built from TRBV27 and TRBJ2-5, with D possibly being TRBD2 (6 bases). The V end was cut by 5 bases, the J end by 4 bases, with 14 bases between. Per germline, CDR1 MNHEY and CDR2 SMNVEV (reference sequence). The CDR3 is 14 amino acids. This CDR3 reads CASSQTRGGETQYF. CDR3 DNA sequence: TGTGCCAGCAGTCAGACTAGGGGAGGAGAGACCCAGTACTTC.

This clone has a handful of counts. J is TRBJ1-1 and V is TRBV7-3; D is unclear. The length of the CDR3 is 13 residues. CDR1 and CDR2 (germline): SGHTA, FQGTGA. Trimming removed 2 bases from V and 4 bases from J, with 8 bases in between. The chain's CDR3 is CASSLLAATEAFF. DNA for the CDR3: TGTGCCAGCAGCTTATTGGCCGCCACTGAAGCTTTCTTT. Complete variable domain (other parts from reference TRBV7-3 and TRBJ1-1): GAGVSQTPSNKVTEKGKYVELRCDPISGHTALYWYRQSLGQGPEFLIYFQGTGAADDSGLPNDRFFAVRPEGSVSTLKIQRTERGDSAVYLCASSLLAATEAFFGQGTRLTVV.

The CDR3 DNA sequence: TGTGCCAGCAGCGTCGACAGGGGGTTTGGGGGCTACACCTTC. Encoded protein: CASSVDRGFGGYTF. This rearrangement joins TRBV7-2 to TRBJ1-2, with 9 bases lining up with TRBD1. The trim removed 5 bases at V and 8 bases at J, leaving 9 bases unmatched. The CDR3 totals 14 residues. Per germline, CDR1 SGHTA and CDR2 FQGNSA. Full variable domain (rest looked up from reference TRBV7-2 and TRBJ1-2): GAGVSQSPSNKVTEKGKDVELRCDPISGHTALYWYRQSLGQGLEFLIYFQGNSAPDKSGLPSDRFSAERTGGSVSTLTIQRTQQEDSAVYLCASSVDRGFGGYTFGSGTRLTVV.

The CDR3 DNA sequence: TGTGCCATCAGTGATGGCAGCGGACGGGAGACCCAGTACTTC. Its translation is CAISDGSGRETQYF. V usage is TRBV10-3 and J usage is TRBJ2-5; TRBD2 is a possible D gene (5 bases). Per the germline V gene, CDR1 is ENHRY and CDR2 is SYGVKD. This CDR3 is 14 amino acids long. V lost 3 bases to trimming and J lost 5 bases, with 13 bases between them.

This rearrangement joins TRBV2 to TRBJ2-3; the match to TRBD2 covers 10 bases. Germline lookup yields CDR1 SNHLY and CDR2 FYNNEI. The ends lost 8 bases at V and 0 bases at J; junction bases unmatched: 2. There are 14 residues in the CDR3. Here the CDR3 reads CASGLAESTDTQYF. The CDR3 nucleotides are TGTGCCAGCGGACTAGCGGAGAGCACAGATACGCAGTATTTT.

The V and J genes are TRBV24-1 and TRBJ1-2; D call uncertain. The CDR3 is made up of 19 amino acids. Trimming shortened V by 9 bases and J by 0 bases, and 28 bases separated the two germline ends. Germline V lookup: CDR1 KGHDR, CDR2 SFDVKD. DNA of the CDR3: TGTGCCACCGGATCCCGAGATAGGCGGCAACGAGCGCCTAACTATGGCTACACCTTC. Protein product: CATGSRDRRQRAPNYGYTF.

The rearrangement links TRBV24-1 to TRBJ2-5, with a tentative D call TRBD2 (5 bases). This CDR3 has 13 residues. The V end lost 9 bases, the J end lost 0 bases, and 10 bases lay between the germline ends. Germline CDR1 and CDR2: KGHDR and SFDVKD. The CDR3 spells CATDDGNQETQYF. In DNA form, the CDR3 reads TGTGCCACCGACGACGGGAACCAAGAGACCCAGTACTTC.

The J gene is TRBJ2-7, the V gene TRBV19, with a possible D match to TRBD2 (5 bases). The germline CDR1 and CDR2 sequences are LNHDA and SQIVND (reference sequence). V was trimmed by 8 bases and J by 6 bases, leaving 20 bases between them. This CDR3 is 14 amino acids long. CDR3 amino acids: CASASSGVGGEQYF. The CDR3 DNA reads TGTGCCAGTGCTTCCAGCGGTGTCGGCGGCGAGCAGTACTTC.

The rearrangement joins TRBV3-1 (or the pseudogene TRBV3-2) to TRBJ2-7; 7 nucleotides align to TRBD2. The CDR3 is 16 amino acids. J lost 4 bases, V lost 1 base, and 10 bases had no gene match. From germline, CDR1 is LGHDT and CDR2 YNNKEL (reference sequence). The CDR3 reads CASSQGGMGGRYEQYF. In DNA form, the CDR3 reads TGTGCCAGCAGCCAAGGAGGGATGGGCGGGAGATACGAGCAGTACTTC.

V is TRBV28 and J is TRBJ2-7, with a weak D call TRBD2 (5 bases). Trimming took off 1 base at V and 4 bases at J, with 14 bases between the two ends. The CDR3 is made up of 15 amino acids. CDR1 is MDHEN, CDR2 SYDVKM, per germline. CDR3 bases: TGTGCCAGCAGTTTATATGGGTTCCGGGGTTACGAGCAGTACTTC. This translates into CASSLYGFRGYEQYF.

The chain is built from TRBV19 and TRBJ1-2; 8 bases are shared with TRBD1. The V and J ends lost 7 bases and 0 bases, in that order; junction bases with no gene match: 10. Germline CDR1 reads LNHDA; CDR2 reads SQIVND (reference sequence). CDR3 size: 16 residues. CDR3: CASKTSGTGPNYGYTF. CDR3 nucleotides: TGTGCCAGTAAAACTTCCGGGACAGGACCTAACTATGGCTACACCTTC.

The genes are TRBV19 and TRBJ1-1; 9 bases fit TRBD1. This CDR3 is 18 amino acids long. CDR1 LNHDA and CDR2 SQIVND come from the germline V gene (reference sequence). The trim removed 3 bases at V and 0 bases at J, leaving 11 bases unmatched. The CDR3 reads CASSMGQGRKRVNTEAFF. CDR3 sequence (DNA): TGTGCCAGTAGTATGGGACAGGGTAGGAAAAGGGTGAACACTGAAGCTTTCTTT.

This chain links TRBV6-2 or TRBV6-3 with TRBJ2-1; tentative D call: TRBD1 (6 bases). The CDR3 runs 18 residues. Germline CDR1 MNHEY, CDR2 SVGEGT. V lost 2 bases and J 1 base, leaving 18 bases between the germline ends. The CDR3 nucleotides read TGTGCCAGCAGTTACGCCAAGTCAGGGGCCCGATCCTACAATGAGCAGTTCTTC. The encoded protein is CASSYAKSGARSYNEQFF.

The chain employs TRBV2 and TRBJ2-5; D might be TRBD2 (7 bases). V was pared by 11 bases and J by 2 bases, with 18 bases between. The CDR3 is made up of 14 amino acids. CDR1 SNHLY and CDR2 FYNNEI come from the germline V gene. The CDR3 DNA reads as TGTGCCGGAGGGGGGGCGGGTTCTCAAGAGACCCAGTACTTC. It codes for CAGGGAGSQETQYF.

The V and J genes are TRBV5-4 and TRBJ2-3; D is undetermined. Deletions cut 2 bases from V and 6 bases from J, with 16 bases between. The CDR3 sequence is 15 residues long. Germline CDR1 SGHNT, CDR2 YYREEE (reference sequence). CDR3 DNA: TGTGCCAGCAGCTTCGGCGCCCAGCGCGTGGATACGCAGTATTTT. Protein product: CASSFGAQRVDTQYF.

In nucleotides, the CDR3 is TGTGCCAGCAGCCCACGTCAGGTAGCGGGCTCGGGAGAGCAGTTCTTC. Protein product: CASSPRQVAGSGEQFF. J is TRBJ2-1 and V is TRBV11-2; 7 bases agree with TRBD2. This CDR3 comprises 16 residues. Germline V lookup: CDR1 SGHAT, CDR2 FQNNGV. The V gene end was trimmed by 5 bases and the J gene end by 10 bases; junction bases not matched to a gene: 17.